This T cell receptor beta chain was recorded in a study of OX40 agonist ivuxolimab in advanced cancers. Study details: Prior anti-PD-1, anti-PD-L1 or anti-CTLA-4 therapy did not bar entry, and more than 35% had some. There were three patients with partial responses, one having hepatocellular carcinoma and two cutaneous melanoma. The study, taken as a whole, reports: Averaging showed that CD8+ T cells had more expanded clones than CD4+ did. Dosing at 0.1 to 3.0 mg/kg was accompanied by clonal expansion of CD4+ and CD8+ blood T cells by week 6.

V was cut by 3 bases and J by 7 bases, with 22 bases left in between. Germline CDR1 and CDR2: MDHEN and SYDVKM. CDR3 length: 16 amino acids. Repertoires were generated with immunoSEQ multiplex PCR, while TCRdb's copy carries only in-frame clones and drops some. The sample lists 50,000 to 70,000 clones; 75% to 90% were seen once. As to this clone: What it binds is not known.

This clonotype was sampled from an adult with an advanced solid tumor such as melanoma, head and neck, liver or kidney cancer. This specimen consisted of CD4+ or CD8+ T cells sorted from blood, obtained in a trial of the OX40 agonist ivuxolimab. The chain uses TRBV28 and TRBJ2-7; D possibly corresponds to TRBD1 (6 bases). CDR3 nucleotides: TGTGCCAGCAGTTTTTTTGGGACATCCCCACAGTGGGAGCAGTACTTC. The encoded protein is CASSFFGTSPQWEQYF. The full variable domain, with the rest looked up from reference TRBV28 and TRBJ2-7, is DVKVTQSSRYLVKRTGEKVFLECVQDMDHENMFWYRQDPGLGLRLIYFSYDVKMKEKGDIPEGYSVSREKKERFSLILESASTNQTSMYLCASSFFGTSPQWEQYFGPGTRLTVT.